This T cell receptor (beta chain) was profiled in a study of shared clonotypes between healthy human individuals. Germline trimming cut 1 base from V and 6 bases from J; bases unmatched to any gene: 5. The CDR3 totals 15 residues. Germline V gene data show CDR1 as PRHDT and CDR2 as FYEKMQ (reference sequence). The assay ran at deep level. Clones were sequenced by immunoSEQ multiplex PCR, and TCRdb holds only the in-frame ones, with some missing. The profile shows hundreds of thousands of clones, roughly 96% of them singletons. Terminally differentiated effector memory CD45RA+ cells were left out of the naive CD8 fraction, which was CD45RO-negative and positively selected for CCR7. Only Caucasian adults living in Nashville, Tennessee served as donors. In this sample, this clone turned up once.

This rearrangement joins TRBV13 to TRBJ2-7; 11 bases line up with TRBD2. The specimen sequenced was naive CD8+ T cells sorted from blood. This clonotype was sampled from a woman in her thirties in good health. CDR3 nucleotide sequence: TGTGCCAGCAGCTTAGAACTAGCGGGAGTGGGCGAGCAGTACTTC. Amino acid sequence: CASSLELAGVGEQYF.